The 29 T cell receptor beta chains below come from one sample, sequenced in a study of tumor and adjacent non-tumor tissue in lung cancer. This sample's RNA came from whole unsorted tissue. TCRbeta libraries were built with three rounds of nested PCR, modified from ARM-PCR. MiXCR, applied by TCRdb to the multiplex PCR reads, yields one record per CDR3 protein. The sample has some 78,000 distinct CDR3 sequences; roughly 76% are singletons. The sequenced sample consisted of lung tumor tissue. The source of these receptors is a woman aged 45-65 years with non-small cell lung cancer.

Comments on this clonotype: It is unclear where the CDR3 begins or ends on the DNA, so no DNA is shown, and the CDR3 is as TCRdb lists it. The chain uses TRBV12-3 or TRBV12-4 and TRBJ2-5. The CDR3 is 13 amino acids in total, end residues counted. The CDR3 loop is CASSFLESEIQYF.

Notes on this clonotype: The junction differs from germline at one of its ends, possibly a read error. The rearrangement joins TRBV29-1 to TRBJ2-7; 10 bases line up with TRBD1. This CDR3 has 14 amino acids. Germline V gene lookup returns CDR1 SQVTM and CDR2 ANQGSEA. CDR3 loop: CSASTGGESYEQYF. CDR3 bases: TGCAGCGCGTCGACAGGGGGCGAATCCTACGAGCAGTATTTC.

The count of this clonotype is one. The rearrangement joins TRBV6-5 to TRBJ2-1; 8 bases are a match to TRBD1. Germline CDR1 is MNHEY and CDR2 is SVGAGI. This CDR3 is 15 amino acids long. CDR3 sequence: CTSSSLTGEANEQFF. The CDR3 DNA sequence: TGTACTAGCAGTTCATTGACAGGGGAAGCAAATGAGCAGTTCTTC.

Comments on this clonotype: The junction differs from germline at one of its ends, possibly a read error. The genes are TRBV12-3 or TRBV12-4 and TRBJ2-7; perhaps TRBD1 as D (5 bases). This CDR3 comprises 13 residues. The CDR3, as DNA: TGTGCCAGCAATGCAGGGAATCAGGGCGAGCAGTATTTC. Its translation: CASNAGNQGEQYF.

The chain is built from TRBV20-1 and TRBJ2-7; possible D gene TRBD1, 5 bases. The germline CDR1 and CDR2 sequences are DFQATT and SNEGSKA (reference sequence). The ends were cut back, 3 bases at V and 4 bases at J, with 13 bases in the middle. The length of the CDR3 is 13 residues. In nucleotides, the CDR3 is TGCAGTGCTAGTGGGGCGGAGTGTTACGAGCAGTACTTC. Its translation is CSASGAECYEQYF.

Comments on this clonotype: A junction end diverges from the germline sequence, so it may reflect a read error. The chain combines TRBV12-3 or TRBV12-4 with TRBJ2-5; perhaps TRBD1 as D (5 bases). The CDR3 is 14 amino acids. The CDR3 region is CASSLPGAFVTHYF. The CDR3, as DNA: TGTGCCAGCAGTTTACCTGGGGCTTTCGTGACCCATTACTTC.

For this clonotype: The conserved closing phenylalanine or tryptophan is absent in this CDR3, likely reflecting a read error. The chain joins TRBV6-1 to TRBJ1-3; D remains ambiguous. The CDR3 has 14 amino acids. Germline V gene data show CDR1 as MNHNS and CDR2 as SASEGT. V lost 8 bases and J lost 4, with 15 bases in between. The CDR3 coding sequence is TGTGCCAGCTGTGCTTTAGGGATCGGAAACACCATATATCTT. The encoded protein is CASCALGIGNTIYL.

As to this clonotype: A clone one base away is much larger, so this may be a read error. The CDR3 does not close with the conserved phenylalanine or tryptophan, likely indicating a read error. This chain connects TRBV7-9 to TRBJ1-2; the match to TRBD1 covers 7 bases. Looked up from germline, CDR1 is SEHNR and CDR2 is FQNEAQ (reference sequence). Germline trimming cut 5 bases from V and 7 bases from J; bases unmatched to any gene: 10. The CDR3 is 14 residues long. The DNA for the CDR3 is TGTGCCAGCAGCCTGGGACAGTCCAGCCTTGGCTACACCTTA. This sequence encodes CASSLGQSSLGYTL.

Comment on this clonotype: The junction differs from germline at one of its ends, possibly a read error. The J gene is TRBJ1-6, the V gene TRBV28, with D tentatively TRBD1 (5 bases). Germline V gene lookup returns CDR1 MDHEN and CDR2 SYDVKM. The CDR3 has 14 amino acids. The CDR3 reads CASRPGGQYSPIHF. As DNA, the CDR3 is TGTGCTAGCAGACCGGGGGGTCAGTATTCACCCATCCACTTT. The complete variable domain, with remaining parts taken from reference TRBV28 and TRBJ1-6, reads DVKVTQSSRYLVKRTGEKVFLECVQDMDHENMFWYRQDPGLGLRLIYFSYDVKMKEKGDIPEGYSVSREKKERFSLILESASTNQTSMYLCASRPGGQYSPIHFGNGTRLTVT.

This clonotype was seen more than once but under ten times. Because the CDR3 is missing its conserved closing phenylalanine or tryptophan, this is likely a read error. The rearrangement uses TRBV4-2 and TRBJ1-2, with D uncertain. CDR3 size: 12 residues. The germline V gene encodes CDR1 LGHNA and CDR2 YNFKEQ. Here the CDR3 reads CATSQHSYGYTI. As DNA, the CDR3 is TGTGCCACCAGCCAACACAGCTATGGCTACACCATC.

The chain uses TRBV4-1 and TRBJ2-4; possible D gene TRBD1, 5 bases. Germline V lookup: CDR1 MGHRA, CDR2 YSYEKL. The CDR3 spans 15 residues. Trimming took off 4 bases at V and 6 bases at J, with 16 bases between the two ends. In DNA form, the CDR3 reads TGCGCCAGCAGCCTAGAGGACATGGCTGGAAACATTCAGTACTTC. Protein product: CASSLEDMAGNIQYF.

V gene TRBV29-1 combines with J gene TRBJ2-2; 9 positions agree with TRBD2. Germline values: CDR1 SQVTM, CDR2 ANQGSEA. CDR3 length equals 15 residues. In nucleotides, the CDR3 is TGCAGTGATGTTCTCCTGGCGGGAGGGGTCGGGGGGATGTTTTTT. This sequence encodes CSDVLLAGGVGGMFF.

The CDR3 bases are TGCGCCAGCAGCCATCCCTTGGACTTATTGCGTTTGCATGAGCAGTTCTTC. Encoded protein: CASSHPLDLLRLHEQFF. The chain employs TRBV4-1 and TRBJ2-1, with D maybe TRBD2 (5 bases). The CDR3 loop spans 17 amino acids. Germline CDR1 and CDR2: MGHRA and YSYEKL. V was trimmed by 3 bases and J by 8 bases, leaving 23 bases between them.

This chain's CDR3 is CSEGEGARTEAFF. The CDR3 DNA reads as TGCAGCGAAGGGGAGGGGGCACGAACTGAAGCTTTCTTT. The J gene is TRBJ1-1, the V gene TRBV29-1, with 7 bases identical to TRBD1. This CDR3 has 13 amino acids. The V gene's germline CDR1 is SQVTM and CDR2 ANQGSEA. Germline trimming cut 7 bases from V and 5 bases from J; bases unmatched to any gene: 10.

This clonotype is labeled hyperexpanded. The V and J genes are TRBV11-1 and TRBJ2-3; 9 nucleotides line up with TRBD1. CDR1 and CDR2 (germline): SGHAT, FQDESV (reference sequence). The CDR3 contains 13 residues. Germline trimming cut 6 bases from V and 6 bases from J; bases unmatched to any gene: 4. The CDR3 here is CASRGTGMDTQYF. CDR3 in DNA: TGTGCCAGCAGAGGGACAGGGATGGATACGCAGTATTTT. The variable domain in full, completed from reference TRBV11-1 and TRBJ2-3, reads EAEVAQSPRYKITEKSQAVAFWCDPISGHATLYWYRQILGQGPELLVQFQDESVVDDSQLPKDRFSAERLKGVDSTLKIQPAELGDSAMYLCASRGTGMDTQYFGPGTRLTVL.

The gene calls are TRBV20-1 and TRBJ2-4; possible D gene TRBD1, 5 bases. The germline gives CDR1 DFQATT, CDR2 SNEGSKA (reference sequence). V gave up 1 base and J gave up 9 bases, with 13 bases separating them. The CDR3 consists of 13 residues. In DNA, the CDR3 is TGCAGTGCTAGAGTCCTAAATGACAGCATTCAGTACTTC. Translating gives CSARVLNDSIQYF.

The chain couples TRBV11-2 to TRBJ1-5; D is ambiguous. Germline loops: CDR1 SGHAT, CDR2 FQNNGV. This CDR3 comprises 13 residues. Trimming removed 0 bases at V and 4 bases at J, with 4 bases between. The DNA for the CDR3 is TGTGCCAGCAGCTTAGACAGAAATCAGCCCCAGCATTTT. Its translation is CASSLDRNQPQHF. Using reference TRBV11-2 and TRBJ1-5 for the parts outside the CDR3, the full variable domain is EAGVAQSPRYKIIEKRQSVAFWCNPISGHATLYWYQQILGQGPKLLIQFQNNGVVDDSQLPKDRFSAERLKGVDSTLKIQPAKLEDSAVYLCASSLDRNQPQHFGDGTRLSIL.

Comments on this clonotype: One end of the junction is discordant with germline, which a read error may explain. Here the CDR3 reads CASNLTGRRDTQYF. CDR3 DNA: TGTGCCAGCAACTTAACAGGGAGAAGGGATACGCAGTATTTT. The rearrangement joins TRBV7-3 to TRBJ2-3, with D possibly matching TRBD1 (6 bases). This CDR3 has 14 amino acids. The V gene's germline CDR1 is SGHTA and CDR2 FQGTGA.

The genes are TRBV6-1 and TRBJ1-5; D is unresolved. The CDR3 totals 14 residues. Germline CDR1 reads MNHNS; CDR2 reads SASEGT. The CDR3 DNA is TGTGTCAACAGTGAAACTTGGAGCAATCAGCCCCAGCATTTT. This translates into CVNSETWSNQPQHF.

Details on this clonotype: Possible read error: a much larger clone is one base away. The chain is built from TRBV7-9 and TRBJ2-3, with 8 nucleotides matching TRBD2. The V gene end was trimmed by 3 bases and the J gene end by 4 bases; junction bases not matched to a gene: 9. The CDR3 runs to 16 residues. Germline CDR1 reads SEHNR; CDR2 reads FQNEAQ (reference sequence). The CDR3 sequence is CASSFRDSGTADTQYF. CDR3 DNA: TGTGCCAGCAGCTTCCGGGATAGCGGGACGGCAGATACGCAGTATTTT.

As for this clonotype: Because the CDR3 is missing its conserved closing phenylalanine or tryptophan, this is likely a read error. This chain connects TRBV6-2 or TRBV6-3 to TRBJ2-3; D not resolved. Deletions cut 1 base from V and 10 bases from J, with 12 bases between. This CDR3 spans 13 amino acids. Germline assignment: CDR1 MNHEY and CDR2 SVGEGT. CDR3 residues: CASSYLECSAQYL. The DNA of the CDR3 is TGTGCCAGCAGTTACTTGGAGTGTTCGGCGCAGTATTTA.

The V gene is TRBV20-1, the J gene TRBJ2-2; TRBD2 is a possible D gene (5 bases). The CDR3 is 15 residues long. V was clipped by 5 bases and J by 3 bases, with 16 bases between them. Germline V lookup: CDR1 DFQATT, CDR2 SNEGSKA (reference sequence). The CDR3, as DNA: TGCAGTGCTTGGCGGTCAGGAGGCCACACCGGGGAGCTGTTTTTT. This translates into CSAWRSGGHTGELFF.

This clonotype was detected once. This is likely a read error, given that the CDR3 carries no conserved phenylalanine or tryptophan at its end. This chain links TRBV6-5 with TRBJ2-1; 7 bases are a match to TRBD2. CDR1 MNHEY and CDR2 SVGAGI come from the germline V gene. The CDR3 spans 11 residues. The DNA for the CDR3 is TGTGACAGCAGTCTAGCGGATGAGCAGTTCTTA. Protein: CDSSLADEQFL.

Details on this clonotype: The junction departs from the called germline gene at one end, perhaps through a read error. This chain links TRBV5-4 with TRBJ2-1, with D possibly being TRBD1 or TRBD2 (6 bases each). This CDR3 region has 15 residues. Per germline, CDR1 SGHNT and CDR2 YYREEE (reference sequence). The CDR3 sequence is CAGSLEGQGALEQFF. The CDR3 nucleotides read TGTGCCGGCAGCTTGGAGGGACAAGGGGCACTTGAGCAGTTCTTC.

In the case of this clonotype: An end of the junction differs from the germline gene, which may be a read error. This chain links TRBV29-1 with TRBJ2-1, with a tentative D call TRBD2 (5 bases). Germline loops: CDR1 SQVTM, CDR2 ANQGSEA. This CDR3 region has 13 residues. The CDR3 coding sequence is TGTAGCGTTAGGAGCACCTCCTACAATGAGCAGTTCTTC. This sequence encodes CSVRSTSYNEQFF.

V usage is TRBV21-1 and J usage is TRBJ2-7; the table's TRBD2 call for D was not verified on the DNA. TRBV21-1 is a pseudogene locus. This CDR3 contains 15 residues. DNA of the CDR3: TGTGCCAAAAGGCCCTATCCGGATAGTTCTTATGAGCAGTACTTC. This gives the protein CAKRPYPDSSYEQYF.

CDR3 nucleotides: TGCGCCACGGTAGAGACATGGGAGGCAGATACGCAGTATTTT. Its protein product is CATVETWEADTQYF. This chain links TRBV4-1 with TRBJ2-3; D is perhaps TRBD2 (6 bases). Germline V gene data show CDR1 as MGHRA and CDR2 as YSYEKL. Trimming took off 10 bases at V and 4 bases at J, with 18 bases between the two ends. The CDR3 is 14 residues long.

Points on this clonotype: A read error may produce the germline difference seen at one junction end. The chain recombines TRBV20-1 with TRBJ2-1; 10 bases line up with TRBD2. CDR1 is DFQATT and CDR2 is SNEGSKA in the germline V gene (reference sequence). This CDR3 region has 15 residues. The chain's CDR3 is CSTRVLAGASNEQFF. The CDR3 DNA is TGCAGTACTAGAGTCCTAGCGGGAGCCTCCAATGAGCAATTCTTC.

Of note for this clonotype: A read error may account for a junction end that differs from germline. CDR3 region: CASSPTGTENYGYAF. For the CDR3, the DNA is TGTGCCAGCAGCCCGACCGGGACAGAAAACTATGGCTACGCCTTC. The J gene is TRBJ1-2, the V gene TRBV5-5; 7 nucleotides agree with TRBD1. CDR1 is SGHKS, CDR2 YYEKEE, per germline (reference sequence). This CDR3 region has 15 residues. The full variable domain, rest sourced from reference TRBV5-5 and TRBJ1-2, is DAGVTQSPTHLIKTRGQQVTLRCSPISGHKSVSWYQQVLGQGPQFIFQYYEKEERGRGNFPDRFSARQFPNYSSELNVNALLLGDSALYLCASSPTGTENYGYAFGSGTRLTVV.